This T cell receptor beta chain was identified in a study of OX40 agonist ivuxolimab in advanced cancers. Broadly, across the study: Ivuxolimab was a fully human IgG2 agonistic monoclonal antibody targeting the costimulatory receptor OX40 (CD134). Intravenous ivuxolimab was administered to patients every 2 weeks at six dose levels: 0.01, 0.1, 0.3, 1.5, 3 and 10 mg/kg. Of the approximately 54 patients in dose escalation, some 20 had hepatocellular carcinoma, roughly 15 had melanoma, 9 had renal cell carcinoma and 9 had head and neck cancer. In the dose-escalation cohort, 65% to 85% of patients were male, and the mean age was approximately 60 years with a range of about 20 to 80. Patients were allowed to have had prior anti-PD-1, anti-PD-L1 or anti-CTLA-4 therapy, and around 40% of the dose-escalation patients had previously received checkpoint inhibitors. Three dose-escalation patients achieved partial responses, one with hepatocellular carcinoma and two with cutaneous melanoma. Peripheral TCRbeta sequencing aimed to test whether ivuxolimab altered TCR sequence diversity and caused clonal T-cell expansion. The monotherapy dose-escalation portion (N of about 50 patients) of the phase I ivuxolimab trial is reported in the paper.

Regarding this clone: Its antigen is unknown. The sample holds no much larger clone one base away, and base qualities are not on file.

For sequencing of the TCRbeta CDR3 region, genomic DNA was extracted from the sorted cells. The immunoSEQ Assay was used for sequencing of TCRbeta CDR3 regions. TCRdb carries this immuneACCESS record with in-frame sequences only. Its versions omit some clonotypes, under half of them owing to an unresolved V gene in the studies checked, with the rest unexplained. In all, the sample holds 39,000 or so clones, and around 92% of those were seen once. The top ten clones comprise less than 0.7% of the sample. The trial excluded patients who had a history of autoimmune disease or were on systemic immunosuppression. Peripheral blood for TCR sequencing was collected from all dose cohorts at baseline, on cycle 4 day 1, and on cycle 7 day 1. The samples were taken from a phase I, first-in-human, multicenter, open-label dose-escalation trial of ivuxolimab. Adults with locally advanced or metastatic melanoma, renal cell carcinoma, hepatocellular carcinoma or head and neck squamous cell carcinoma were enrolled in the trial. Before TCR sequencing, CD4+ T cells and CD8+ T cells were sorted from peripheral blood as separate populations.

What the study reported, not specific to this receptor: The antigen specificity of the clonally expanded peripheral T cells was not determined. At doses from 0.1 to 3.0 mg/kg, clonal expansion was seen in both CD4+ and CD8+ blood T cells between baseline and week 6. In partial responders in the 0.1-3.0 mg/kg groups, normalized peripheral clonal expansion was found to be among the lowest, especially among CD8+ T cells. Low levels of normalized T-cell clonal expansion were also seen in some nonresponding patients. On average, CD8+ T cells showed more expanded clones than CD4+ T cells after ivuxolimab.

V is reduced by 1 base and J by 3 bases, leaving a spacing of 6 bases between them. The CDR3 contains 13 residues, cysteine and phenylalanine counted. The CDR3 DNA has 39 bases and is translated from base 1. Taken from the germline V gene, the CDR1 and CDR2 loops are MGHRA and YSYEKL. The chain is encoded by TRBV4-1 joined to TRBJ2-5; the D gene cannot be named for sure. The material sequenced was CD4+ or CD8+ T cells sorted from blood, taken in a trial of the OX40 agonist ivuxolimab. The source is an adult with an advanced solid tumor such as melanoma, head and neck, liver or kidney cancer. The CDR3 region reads CASSQGAEETQYF. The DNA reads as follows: TGCGCCAGCAGCCAAGGGGCGGAAGAGACCCAGTACTTC.